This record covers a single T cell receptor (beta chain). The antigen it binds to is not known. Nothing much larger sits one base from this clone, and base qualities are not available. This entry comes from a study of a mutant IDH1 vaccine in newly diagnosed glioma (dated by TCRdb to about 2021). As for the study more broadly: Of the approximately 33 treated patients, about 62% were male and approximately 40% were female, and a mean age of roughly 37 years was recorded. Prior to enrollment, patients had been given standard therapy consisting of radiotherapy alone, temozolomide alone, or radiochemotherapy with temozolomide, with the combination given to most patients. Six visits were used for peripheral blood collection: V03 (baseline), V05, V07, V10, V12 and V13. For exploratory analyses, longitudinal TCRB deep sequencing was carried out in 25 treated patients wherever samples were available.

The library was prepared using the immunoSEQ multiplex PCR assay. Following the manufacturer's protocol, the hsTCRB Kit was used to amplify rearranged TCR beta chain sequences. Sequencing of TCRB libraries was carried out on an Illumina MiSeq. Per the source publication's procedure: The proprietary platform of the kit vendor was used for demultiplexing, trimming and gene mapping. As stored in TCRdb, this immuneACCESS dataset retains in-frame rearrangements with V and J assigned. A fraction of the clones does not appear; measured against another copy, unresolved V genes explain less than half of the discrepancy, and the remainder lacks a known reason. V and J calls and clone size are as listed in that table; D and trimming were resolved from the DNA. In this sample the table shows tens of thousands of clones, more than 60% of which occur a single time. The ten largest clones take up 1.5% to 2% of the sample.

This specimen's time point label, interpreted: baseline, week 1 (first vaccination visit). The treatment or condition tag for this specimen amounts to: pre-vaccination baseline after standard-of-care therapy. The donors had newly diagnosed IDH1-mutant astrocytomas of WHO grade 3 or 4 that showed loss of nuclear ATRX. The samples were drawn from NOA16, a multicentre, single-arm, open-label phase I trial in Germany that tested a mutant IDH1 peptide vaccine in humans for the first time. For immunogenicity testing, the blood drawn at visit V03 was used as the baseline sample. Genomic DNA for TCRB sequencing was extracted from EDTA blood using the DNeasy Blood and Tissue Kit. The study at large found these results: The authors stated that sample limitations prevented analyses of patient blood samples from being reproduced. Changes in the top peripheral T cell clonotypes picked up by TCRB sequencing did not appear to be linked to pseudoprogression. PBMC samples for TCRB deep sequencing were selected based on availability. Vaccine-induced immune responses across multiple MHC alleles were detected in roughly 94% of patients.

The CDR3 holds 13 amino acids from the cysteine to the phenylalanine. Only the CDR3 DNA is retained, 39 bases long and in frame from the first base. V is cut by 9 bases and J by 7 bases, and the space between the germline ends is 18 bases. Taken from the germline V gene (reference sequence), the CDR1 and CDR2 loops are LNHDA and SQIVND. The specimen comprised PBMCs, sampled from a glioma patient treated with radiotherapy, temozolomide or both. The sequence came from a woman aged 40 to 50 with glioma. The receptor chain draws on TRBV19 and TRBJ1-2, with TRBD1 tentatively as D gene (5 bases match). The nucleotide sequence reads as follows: TGTGCCAGCTCCAGGGAAGGGGAGGGTGGCTACACCTTC. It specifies CASSREGEGGYTF. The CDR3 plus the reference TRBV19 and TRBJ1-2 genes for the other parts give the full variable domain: DGGITQSPKYLFRKEGQNVTLSCEQNLNHDAMYWYRQDPGQGLRLIYYSQIVNDFQKGDIAEGYSVSREKKESFPLTVTSAQKNPTAFYLCASSREGEGGYTFGSGTRLTVV.